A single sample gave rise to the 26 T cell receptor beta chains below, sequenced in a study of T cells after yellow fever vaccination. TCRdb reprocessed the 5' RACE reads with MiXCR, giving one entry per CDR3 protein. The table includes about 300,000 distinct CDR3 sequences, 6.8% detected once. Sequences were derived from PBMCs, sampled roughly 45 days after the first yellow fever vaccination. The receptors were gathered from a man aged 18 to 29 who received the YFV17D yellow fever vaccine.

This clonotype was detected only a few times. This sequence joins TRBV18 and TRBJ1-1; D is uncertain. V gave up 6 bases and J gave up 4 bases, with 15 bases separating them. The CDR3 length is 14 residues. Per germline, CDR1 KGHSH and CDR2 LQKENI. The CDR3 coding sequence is TGTGCCAGCTCTACCAGTGGGGATCCCACTGAAGCTTTCTTT. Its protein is CASSTSGDPTEAFF.

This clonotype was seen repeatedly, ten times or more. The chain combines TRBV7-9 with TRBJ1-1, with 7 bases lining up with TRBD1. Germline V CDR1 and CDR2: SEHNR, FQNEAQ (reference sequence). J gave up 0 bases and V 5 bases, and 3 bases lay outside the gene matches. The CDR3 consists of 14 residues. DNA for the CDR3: TGTGCCAGCAGCCCGACAGGGTTGAACACTGAAGCTTTCTTT. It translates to CASSPTGLNTEAFF. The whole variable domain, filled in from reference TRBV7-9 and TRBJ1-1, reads DTGVSQNPRHKITKRGQNVTFRCDPISEHNRLYWYRQTLGQGPEFLTYFQNEAQLEKSRLLSDRFSAERPKGSFSTLEIQRTEQGDSAMYLCASSPTGLNTEAFFGQGTRLTVV.

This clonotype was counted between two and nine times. Written as DNA, the CDR3 is TGTGCTAGTGGTTTGGTCGACAGGAGTGGAAACACCATATATTTT. It yields the protein CASGLVDRSGNTIYF. The chain links TRBV12-5 to TRBJ1-3; D perhaps matches TRBD1 (6 bases). The CDR3 is 15 amino acids. Germline values: CDR1 LGHNT, CDR2 FRNRAP. V lost 0 bases and J lost 3, with 9 bases in between.

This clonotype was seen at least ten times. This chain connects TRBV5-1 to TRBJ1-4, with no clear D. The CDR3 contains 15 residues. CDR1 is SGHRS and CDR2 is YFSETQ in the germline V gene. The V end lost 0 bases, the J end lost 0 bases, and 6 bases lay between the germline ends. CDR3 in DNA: TGCGCCAGCAGCTTGGGACAAACAACTAATGAAAAACTGTTTTTT. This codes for CASSLGQTTNEKLFF.

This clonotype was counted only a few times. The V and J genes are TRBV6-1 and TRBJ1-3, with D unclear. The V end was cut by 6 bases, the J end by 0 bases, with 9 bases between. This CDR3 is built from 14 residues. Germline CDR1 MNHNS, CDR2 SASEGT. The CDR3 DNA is TGTGCCAGCAGCGTCACGGACTCTGGAAACACCATATATTTT. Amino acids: CASSVTDSGNTIYF.

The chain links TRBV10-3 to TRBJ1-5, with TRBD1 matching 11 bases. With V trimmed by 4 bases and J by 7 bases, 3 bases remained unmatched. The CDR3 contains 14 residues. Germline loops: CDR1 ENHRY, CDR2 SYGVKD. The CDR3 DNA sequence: TGTGCCATCAGTGCGGACAGGGGGCGACAGCCCCAGCATTTT. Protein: CAISADRGRQPQHF.

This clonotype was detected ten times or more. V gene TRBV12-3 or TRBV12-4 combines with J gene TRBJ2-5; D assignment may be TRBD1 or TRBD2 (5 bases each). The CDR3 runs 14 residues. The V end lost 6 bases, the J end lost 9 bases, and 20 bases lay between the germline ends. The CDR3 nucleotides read TGTGCCAGCAGCCCCAGGTTGGCGATGGGGGCCCAGTACTTC. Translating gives CASSPRLAMGAQYF.

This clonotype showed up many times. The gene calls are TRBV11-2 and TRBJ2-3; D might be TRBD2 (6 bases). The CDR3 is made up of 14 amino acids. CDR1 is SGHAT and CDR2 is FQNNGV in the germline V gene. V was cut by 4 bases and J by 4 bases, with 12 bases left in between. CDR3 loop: CASSSREFPDTQYF. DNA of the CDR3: TGTGCCAGCAGCTCCCGGGAGTTCCCAGATACGCAGTATTTT.

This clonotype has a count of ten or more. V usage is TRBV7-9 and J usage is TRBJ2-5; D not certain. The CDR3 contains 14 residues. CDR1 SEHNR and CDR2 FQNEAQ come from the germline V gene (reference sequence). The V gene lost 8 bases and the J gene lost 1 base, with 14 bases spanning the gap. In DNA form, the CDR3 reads TGTGCCAGCTTGCCGGAGTGGGGCCAAGAGACCCAGTACTTC. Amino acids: CASLPEWGQETQYF.

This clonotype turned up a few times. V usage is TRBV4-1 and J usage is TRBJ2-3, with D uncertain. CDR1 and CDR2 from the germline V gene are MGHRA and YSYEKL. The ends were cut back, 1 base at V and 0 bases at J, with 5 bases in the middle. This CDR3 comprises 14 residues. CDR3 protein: CASSQAWSTDTQYF. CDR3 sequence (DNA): TGCGCCAGCAGCCAAGCCTGGAGCACAGATACGCAGTATTTT.

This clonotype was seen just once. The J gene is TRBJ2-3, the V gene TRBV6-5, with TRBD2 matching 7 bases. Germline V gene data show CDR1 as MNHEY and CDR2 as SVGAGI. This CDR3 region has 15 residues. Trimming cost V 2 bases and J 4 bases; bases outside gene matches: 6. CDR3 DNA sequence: TGTGCCAGCAGTTACGAGTCCGGGGGGTCAGATACGCAGTATTTT. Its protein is CASSYESGGSDTQYF.

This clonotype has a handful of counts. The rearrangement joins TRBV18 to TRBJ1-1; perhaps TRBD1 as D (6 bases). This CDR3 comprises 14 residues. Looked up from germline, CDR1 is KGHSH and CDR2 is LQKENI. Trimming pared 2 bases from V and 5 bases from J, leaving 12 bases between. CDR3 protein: CASSPTDRETEAFF. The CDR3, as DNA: TGTGCCAGCTCACCAACGGACAGAGAGACTGAAGCTTTCTTT.

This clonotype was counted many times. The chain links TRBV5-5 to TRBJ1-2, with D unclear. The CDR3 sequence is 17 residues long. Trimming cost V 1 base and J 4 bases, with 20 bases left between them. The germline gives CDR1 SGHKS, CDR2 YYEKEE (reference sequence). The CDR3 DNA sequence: TGTGCCAGCAGCTTGAGTCAGAGGATCGGCGGAGCCTATGGCTACACCTTC. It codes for CASSLSQRIGGAYGYTF. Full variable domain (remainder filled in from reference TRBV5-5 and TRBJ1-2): DAGVTQSPTHLIKTRGQQVTLRCSPISGHKSVSWYQQVLGQGPQFIFQYYEKEERGRGNFPDRFSARQFPNYSSELNVNALLLGDSALYLCASSLSQRIGGAYGYTFGSGTRLTVV.

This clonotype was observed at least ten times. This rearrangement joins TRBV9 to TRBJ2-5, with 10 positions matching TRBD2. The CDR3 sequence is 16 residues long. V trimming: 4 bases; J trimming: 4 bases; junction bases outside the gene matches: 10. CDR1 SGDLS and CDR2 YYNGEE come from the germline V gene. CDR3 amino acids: CASSPYSGGPGETQYF. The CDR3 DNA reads TGTGCCAGCAGCCCCTATAGCGGGGGGCCAGGAGAGACCCAGTACTTC.

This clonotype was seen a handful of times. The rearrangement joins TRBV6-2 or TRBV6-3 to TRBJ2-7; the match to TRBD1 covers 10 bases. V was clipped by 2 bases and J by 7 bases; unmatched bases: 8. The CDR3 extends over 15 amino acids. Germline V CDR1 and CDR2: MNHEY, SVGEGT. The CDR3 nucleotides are TGTGCCAGCAGTTACCCCGGGACAGGGGCTTATGAGCAGTACGTC. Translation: CASSYPGTGAYEQYV.

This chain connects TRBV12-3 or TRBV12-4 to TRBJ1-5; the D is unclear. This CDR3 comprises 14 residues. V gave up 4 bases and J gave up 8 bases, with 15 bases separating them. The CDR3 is CASSSPPLKEPQHF. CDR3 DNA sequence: TGTGCCAGCAGTTCCCCTCCGCTGAAAGAGCCCCAGCATTTT.

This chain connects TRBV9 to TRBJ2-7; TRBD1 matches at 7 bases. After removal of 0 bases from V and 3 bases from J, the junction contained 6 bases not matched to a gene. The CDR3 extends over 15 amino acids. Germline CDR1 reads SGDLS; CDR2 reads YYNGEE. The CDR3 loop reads CASSVGTGDIYEQYF. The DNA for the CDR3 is TGTGCCAGCAGCGTAGGGACAGGCGATATCTACGAGCAGTACTTC.

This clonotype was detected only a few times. CDR3 nucleotide sequence: TGCGCCAGCAGCTTGGCCGAACATCGGGAGCTGTTTTTT. Residues: CASSLAEHRELFF. The chain joins TRBV5-1 to TRBJ2-2; D ambiguous. V lost 0 bases and J lost 9, with 9 bases in between. The CDR3 extends over 13 amino acids. Germline values: CDR1 SGHRS, CDR2 YFSETQ.

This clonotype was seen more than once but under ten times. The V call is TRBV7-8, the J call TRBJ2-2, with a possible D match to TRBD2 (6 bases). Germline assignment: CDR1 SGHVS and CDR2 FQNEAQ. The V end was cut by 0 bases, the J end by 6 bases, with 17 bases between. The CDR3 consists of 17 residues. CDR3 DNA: TGTGCCAGCAGCTTAGCGGACTGGCTAGCGCTGGCCGGGGAGCTGTTTTTT. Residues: CASSLADWLALAGELFF.

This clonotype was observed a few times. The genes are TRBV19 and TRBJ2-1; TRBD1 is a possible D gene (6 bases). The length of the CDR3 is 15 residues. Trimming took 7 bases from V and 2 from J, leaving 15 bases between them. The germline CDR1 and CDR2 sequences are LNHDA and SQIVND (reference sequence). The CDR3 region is CASTPHRATYNEQFF. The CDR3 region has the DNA TGTGCCAGTACCCCCCACAGGGCAACCTACAATGAGCAGTTCTTC.

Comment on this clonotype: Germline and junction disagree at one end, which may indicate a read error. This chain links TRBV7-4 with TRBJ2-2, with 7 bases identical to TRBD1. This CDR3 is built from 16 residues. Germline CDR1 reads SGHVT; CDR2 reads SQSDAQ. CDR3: CASSSGQSHNTGELCF. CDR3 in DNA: TGTGCCAGCAGCTCGGGACAGTCACATAACACCGGGGAGCTGTGTTTT.

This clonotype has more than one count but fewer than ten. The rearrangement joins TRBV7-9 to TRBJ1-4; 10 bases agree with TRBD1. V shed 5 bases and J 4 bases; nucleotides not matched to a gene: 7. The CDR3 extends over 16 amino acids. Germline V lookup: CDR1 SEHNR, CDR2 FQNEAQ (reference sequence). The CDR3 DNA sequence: TGTGCCAGCAGCAGACAGGGGGCGCGTATTAATGAAAAACTGTTTTTT. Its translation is CASSRQGARINEKLFF.

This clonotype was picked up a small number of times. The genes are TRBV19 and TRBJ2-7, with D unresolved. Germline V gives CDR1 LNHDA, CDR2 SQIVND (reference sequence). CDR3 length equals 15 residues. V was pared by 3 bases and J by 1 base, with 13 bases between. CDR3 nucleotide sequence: TGTGCCAGTAGTATCGGGCTGGAAAGTTCCTACGAGCAGTACGTC. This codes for CASSIGLESSYEQYV.

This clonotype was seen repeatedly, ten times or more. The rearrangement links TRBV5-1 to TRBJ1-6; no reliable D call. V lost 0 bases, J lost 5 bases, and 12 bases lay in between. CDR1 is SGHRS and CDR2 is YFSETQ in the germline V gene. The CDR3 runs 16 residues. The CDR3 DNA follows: TGCGCCAGCAGCTTGGCCGGTCCAGAAAATAATTCACCCCTCCACTTT. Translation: CASSLAGPENNSPLHF.

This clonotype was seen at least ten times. CDR3 sequence: CASSLARGAGIGEQYF. For the CDR3, the DNA is TGTGCCAGCAGCTTAGCGCGGGGGGCGGGGATCGGGGAGCAGTACTTC. The chain employs TRBV7-2 and TRBJ2-7, with 8 bases lining up with TRBD2. V lost 0 bases, J lost 7 bases, and 11 bases stayed unmatched. CDR1 and CDR2 (germline): SGHTA, FQGNSA. This CDR3 region has 16 residues.

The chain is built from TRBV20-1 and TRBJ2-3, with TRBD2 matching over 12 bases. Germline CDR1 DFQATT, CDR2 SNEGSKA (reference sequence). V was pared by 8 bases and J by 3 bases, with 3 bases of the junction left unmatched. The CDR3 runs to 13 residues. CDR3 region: CSLGTSGTDTQYF. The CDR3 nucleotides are TGCAGTTTAGGGACTAGCGGGACAGATACGCAGTATTTT.